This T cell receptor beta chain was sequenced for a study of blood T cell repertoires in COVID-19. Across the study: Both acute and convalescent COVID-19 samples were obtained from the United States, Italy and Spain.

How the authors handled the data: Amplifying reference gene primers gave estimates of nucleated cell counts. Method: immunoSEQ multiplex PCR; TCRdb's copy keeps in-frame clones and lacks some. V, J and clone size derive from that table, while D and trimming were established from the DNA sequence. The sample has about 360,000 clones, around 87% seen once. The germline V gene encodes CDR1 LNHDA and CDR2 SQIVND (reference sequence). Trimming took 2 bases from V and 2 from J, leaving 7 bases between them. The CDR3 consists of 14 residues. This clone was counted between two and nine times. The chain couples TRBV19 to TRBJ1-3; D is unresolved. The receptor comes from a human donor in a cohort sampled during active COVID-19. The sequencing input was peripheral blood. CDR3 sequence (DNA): TGTGCCAGTAGTATAAGCTCGACTGGAAACACCATATATTTT. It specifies CASSISSTGNTIYF.